These T cell receptor beta chains were read from a single sample in a study of shared clonotypes between healthy human individuals. Sequenced by immunoSEQ multiplex PCR; TCRdb stores in-frame clones only, minus some. The sample lists about 380,000 clones, 90% to 98% occurring once. The material sequenced was memory CD8+ T cells sorted from blood. The receptors here all came from a man under 40 in good health. CDR3s include the opening cysteine and the closing phenylalanine or tryptophan. The D gene is left open where the match is weak.

TRBV15,NA,TRBJ2-5,CATSRDPPSGGGVKTQYF,TGTGCCACCAGCAGAGATCCCCCTAGCGGAGGGGGGGTGAAGACCCAGTACTTC
TRBV25-1,NA,TRBJ2-2,CASEPTSRGSGTGELFF,TGTGCCAGCGAACCGACTAGTAGGGGCTCGGGCACCGGGGAGCTGTTTTTT
TRBV28,TRBD1,TRBJ2-7,CASSLLGTGGDYEQYF,TGTGCCAGCAGTTTATTAGGGACAGGGGGCGACTACGAGCAGTACTTC
TRBV9,TRBD1,TRBJ2-3,CASSVGRTGISTDTQYF,TGTGCCAGCAGCGTAGGTAGGACAGGGATTAGCACAGATACGCAGTATTTT
TRBV2,NA,TRBJ2-7,CASSDAGSYEQYF,TGTGCCAGCAGTGATGCGGGTTCCTACGAGCAGTACTTC
TRBV28,NA,TRBJ1-5,CASILEGGLQPQHF,TGTGCCAGCATCCTTGAGGGGGGCCTTCAGCCCCAGCATTTT
TRBV5-1,TRBD1,TRBJ2-2,CASSSTGDTGELFF,TGCGCCAGCAGCTCAACAGGGGACACCGGGGAGCTGTTTTTT
TRBV12-5,NA,TRBJ2-1,CASGSAIRGEQFF,TGTGCTAGTGGTTCCGCCATTCGGGGTGAGCAGTTCTTC
TRBV29-1,NA,TRBJ2-4,CSVGWRLKAKNIQYF,TGCAGCGTAGGGTGGAGGCTGAAAGCCAAAAACATTCAGTACTTC
TRBV29-1,NA,TRBJ2-5,CSVKGRHQETQYF,TGCAGCGTGAAGGGACGGCACCAAGAGACCCAGTACTTC
TRBV29-1,TRBD2,TRBJ2-7,CSVEIPSGVFYEQYF,TGCAGCGTTGAAATCCCTAGCGGGGTCTTCTACGAGCAGTACTTC
TRBV30,NA,TRBJ2-3,CAWSPGRGGGTQYF,TGTGCCTGGAGCCCCGGACGAGGGGGTGGTACGCAGTATTTT
TRBV27,NA,TRBJ1-2,CASSSRTEIYGYTF,TGTGCCAGCAGTTCCAGGACAGAGATTTATGGCTACACCTTC
TRBV19,NA,TRBJ2-2,CASSIRQGGTGELFF,TGTGCCAGTAGTATTAGGCAGGGAGGCACCGGGGAGCTGTTTTTT
TRBV30,NA,TRBJ2-2,CAWSPTWGGELFF,TGTGCCTGGAGTCCCACATGGGGCGGGGAGCTGTTTTTT
TRBV19,NA,TRBJ1-5,CASSVGPNQPQHF,TGTGCCAGTAGTGTCGGGCCGAATCAGCCCCAGCATTTT
TRBV19,NA,TRBJ1-1,CASSFWGTEAFF,TGTGCCAGTAGCTTTTGGGGCACTGAAGCTTTCTTT
TRBV11-2,NA,TRBJ2-7,CASSLTPSRSYEQYF,TGTGCCAGCAGCTTAACCCCCTCTAGGTCCTACGAGCAGTACTTC
TRBV6-5,TRBD1,TRBJ2-7,CASSYSGQGFYEQYF,TGTGCCAGCAGTTACTCGGGACAGGGATTCTACGAGCAGTACTTC
TRBV28,NA,TRBJ1-5,CASDTGSNQPQHF,TGTGCCAGCGATACAGGGAGCAATCAGCCCCAGCATTTT
TRBV27,NA,TRBJ2-7,CASSFSALKPYEQYF,TGTGCCAGCAGTTTTAGCGCACTAAAACCCTACGAGCAGTACTTC
TRBV30,NA,TRBJ2-7,CAWSPDYEQYF,TGTGCCTGGAGTCCAGATTACGAGCAGTACTTC
TRBV4-2,NA,TRBJ1-2,CASSHEPQRPNYGYTF,TGTGCCAGCAGCCACGAACCACAGCGCCCAAACTATGGCTACACCTTC
TRBV2,NA,TRBJ1-3,CASSEGGLEYRNTIYF,TGTGCCAGCAGTGAAGGGGGCCTCGAGTACAGAAACACCATATATTTT
TRBV28,NA,TRBJ2-1,CASSPRELFYNEQFF,TGTGCCAGCAGCCCCCGGGAGCTCTTCTACAATGAGCAGTTCTTC
TRBV30,NA,TRBJ2-7,CAWSVTIYEQYF,TGTGCCTGGAGTGTGACCATTTACGAGCAGTACTTC
TRBV4-1,TRBD1,TRBJ1-2,CASSQDSGDSYGYTF,TGCGCCAGCAGCCAAGACTCCGGGGACAGCTATGGCTACACCTTC
TRBV10-3,TRBD1,TRBJ2-7,CAISGGRDRLYEQYF,TGTGCCATCAGTGGAGGCCGGGACAGGCTCTACGAGCAGTACTTC